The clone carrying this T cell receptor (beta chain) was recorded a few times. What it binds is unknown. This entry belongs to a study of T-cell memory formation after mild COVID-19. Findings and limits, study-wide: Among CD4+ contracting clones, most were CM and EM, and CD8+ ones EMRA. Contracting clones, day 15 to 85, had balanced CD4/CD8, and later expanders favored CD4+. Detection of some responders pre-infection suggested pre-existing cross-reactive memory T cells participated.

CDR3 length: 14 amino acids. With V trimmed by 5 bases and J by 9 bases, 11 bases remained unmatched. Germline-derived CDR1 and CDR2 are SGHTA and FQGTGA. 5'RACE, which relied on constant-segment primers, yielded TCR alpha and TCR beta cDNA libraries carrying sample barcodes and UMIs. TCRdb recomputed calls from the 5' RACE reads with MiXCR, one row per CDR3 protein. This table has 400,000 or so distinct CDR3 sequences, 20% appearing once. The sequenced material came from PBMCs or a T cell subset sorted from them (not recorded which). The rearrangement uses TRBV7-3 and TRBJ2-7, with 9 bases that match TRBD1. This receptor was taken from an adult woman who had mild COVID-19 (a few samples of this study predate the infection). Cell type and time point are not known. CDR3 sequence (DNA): TGTGCCAGCAGCCCAACCGGGACAGGGCACTTGCAGTACTTC. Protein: CASSPTGTGHLQYF. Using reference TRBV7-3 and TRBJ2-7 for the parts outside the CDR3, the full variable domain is GAGVSQTPSNKVTEKGKYVELRCDPISGHTALYWYRQSLGQGPEFLIYFQGTGAADDSGLPNDRFFAVRPEGSVSTLKIQRTERGDSAVYLCASSPTGTGHLQYFGPGTRLTVT.